The subject of this entry is one T cell receptor beta chain. The assay was immunoSEQ multiplex PCR, and TCRdb's table has in-frame clones only and misses some. The sample consists of over 75,000 clones, about 83% of them appearing once. Germline V lookup: CDR1 MNHEY, CDR2 SVGAGI. The CDR3 runs 16 residues. Trimming removed 4 bases from V and 3 bases from J; junction bases left unmatched: 6. This entry comes from a study of blood T cell repertoires in COVID-19. Turning to the study itself: PBMCs, B-cell-depleted T cells, or T cells were the source of the cDNA or gDNA that made up the material.

This chain connects TRBV6-5 to TRBJ2-2; 9 positions match TRBD1. Material: peripheral blood. The clonotype originates from a human donor in a cohort sampled during active COVID-19. The DNA of the CDR3 is TGTGCCAGCAGTTCCGGGACAGGGTTTTACACCGGGGAGCTGTTTTTT. Its translation is CASSSGTGFYTGELFF.